This T cell receptor beta chain came from a study of T-cell reconstitution after alpha-beta-depleted transplantation in children (TCRdb year 2016). Notes on the research overall: Using TCR repertoire profiling, the study quantitatively followed how T-cell immune reconstitution unfolded in children after TCRalphabeta/CD19-depleted allogeneic hematopoietic cell transplantation.

The library relied on PCR. The instrument was an Illumina HiSeq 2500. Molecular barcoding was employed in the preparation of TCR libraries, with unique molecular identifiers being used to normalize TCRbeta repertoire quantification. In TCRdb, the public reads were trimmed at Q25 with fastp and aligned with MiXCR, with productive beta chains retained. Each record represents a unique CDR3 protein, reported with the most common genes and DNA among its rows. The sample records roughly 200,000 distinct CDR3 sequences, just over 14% of which are singletons. The ten largest clones capture about 13% of the sample. This clonotype was recorded many times. Its specific antigen is unknown. No much larger clone exists at a distance of one base, and base qualities are not known. The CDR3 sequence holds 16 residues, the cysteine and phenylalanine included. The sequence is cut down to CDR3 DNA, 48 bases in frame from base 1. V sheds 5 bases and J sheds 3 bases, leaving 18 bases between their ends. CDR1 SGHVS and CDR2 FQNEAQ were looked up in the germline V gene.

The origin of this receptor is a human donor who donated a stem cell graft to a child with acute lymphoblastic leukemia. The sequence joins TRBV7-8 to TRBJ2-3; the best D guess is TRBD2, with 5 bases matching. The input for sequencing was PBMCs from the stem cell graft donor, taken from the stem cell graft. The DNA sequence is TGTGCCAGCAGCCCAGTAGGAGCGGATTTTACAGATACGCAGTATTTT. The encoded protein is CASSPVGADFTDTQYF.